Presented here are 16 T cell receptor beta chains from one specimen sequenced in a study of cytomegalovirus exposure and HLA in healthy donors. PCR primers comprised 60 Vbeta and 13 Jbeta primers. Sequencing was performed with immunoSEQ multiplex PCR; in TCRdb, only in-frame clones are kept and a portion is missing. The table shows roughly 180,000 clones, with 84% occurring only once. The sample comprised PBMCs. These receptors were obtained from a man aged 25-45 years in good health and CMV-seronegative.

The rearrangement uses TRBV7-9 and TRBJ2-7; TRBD2 is a possible D gene (6 bases). Germline CDR1 SEHNR, CDR2 FQNEAQ (reference sequence). V lost 1 base to trimming and J lost 0 bases, with 10 bases between them. The CDR3 has 15 residues. CDR3 in amino acids: CASSLGDGSSYEQYF. For the CDR3, the DNA is TGTGCCAGCAGCTTAGGGGACGGGAGCTCCTACGAGCAGTACTTC.

CDR3 amino acids: CASSLGLAYEQYF. The CDR3 bases are TGTGCCAGCAGTCTCGGACTAGCCTACGAGCAGTACTTC. The V gene is TRBV27, the J gene TRBJ2-7; 7 bases match TRBD2. The J segment lost 2 bases and the V segment lost 5 bases, leaving 3 bases of the junction unmatched. Per germline, CDR1 MNHEY and CDR2 SMNVEV (reference sequence). The CDR3 runs 13 residues.

This clone was detected a few times. The chain couples TRBV7-3 to TRBJ1-5; D is perhaps TRBD1 (6 bases). The CDR3 contains 17 residues. V gave up 2 bases and J gave up 3 bases, with 17 bases separating them. Germline V lookup: CDR1 SGHTA, CDR2 FQGTGA. The CDR3 DNA sequence: TGTGCCAGCAGCTTAGGGGGGGGCCCCTCGGCCAATCAGCCCCAGCATTTT. It codes for CASSLGGGPSANQPQHF.

This chain links TRBV7-6 with TRBJ2-1, with 8 bases identical to TRBD2. With 3 bases clipped from V and 2 bases from J, the junction kept 15 bases outside the gene matches. Germline V gene lookup returns CDR1 SGHVS and CDR2 FNYEAQ. This CDR3 is built from 19 residues. CDR3 nucleotides: TGTGCCAGCAGCTTGGCCGGATTCCTAGCGGGCCTACCCTACAATGAGCAGTTCTTC. Its protein product is CASSLAGFLAGLPYNEQFF.

The chain uses TRBV6-6 and TRBJ2-7, with D possibly TRBD2 on 6 matching bases. The CDR3 is made up of 15 amino acids. The V gene lost 2 bases and the J gene lost 7 bases, with 18 bases spanning the gap. The germline V gene has CDR1 MNHNY and CDR2 SVGAGI (reference sequence). The CDR3 here is CASSYSQGGAGEQYF. In DNA, the CDR3 is TGTGCCAGCAGTTACAGTCAGGGTGGGGCGGGAGAGCAGTACTTC.

The chain has TRBV19 and TRBJ2-1; 16 nucleotides agree with TRBD2. The V segment lost 3 bases and the J segment 3 bases; nucleotides outside the gene matches: 11. Germline loops: CDR1 LNHDA, CDR2 SQIVND (reference sequence). The CDR3 is 20 amino acids. The CDR3 loop reads CASSMGAGLAGGIFYNEQFF. In nucleotides, the CDR3 is TGTGCCAGTAGTATGGGAGCGGGACTAGCGGGAGGGATTTTCTACAATGAGCAGTTCTTC.

Regarding this clone: One base away lies a much larger clone, so this may be a sequencing read error. This chain links TRBV5-6 with TRBJ1-1; 7 nucleotides match TRBD1. The CDR3 sequence is 13 residues long. Germline lookup yields CDR1 SGHDT and CDR2 YYEEEE. The trim removed 3 bases at V and 1 base at J, leaving 0 bases unmatched. The CDR3: CASSWDRNTEAFF. CDR3 DNA: TGTGCCAGCAGCTGGGACAGGAACACTGAAGCTTTCTTT.

This chain connects TRBV7-9 to TRBJ2-2; 9 bases are a match to TRBD2. Germline lookup yields CDR1 SEHNR and CDR2 FQNEAQ (reference sequence). The CDR3 has 16 amino acids. The junction had 10 bases not matched to a gene; V was cut back by 5 bases and J by 6 bases. CDR3 sequence (DNA): TGTGCCAGCAGCACCCCTAGCGGGATAGGCGCCGGGGAGCTGTTTTTT. Amino acids: CASSTPSGIGAGELFF.

V and J are TRBV30 and TRBJ2-1, with 10 bases aligning to TRBD1. V lost 7 bases to trimming and J lost 5 bases; unmatched junction nucleotides: 5. Germline CDR1 and CDR2: GTSNPN and SVGIG (reference sequence). This CDR3 spans 13 amino acids. CDR3 in amino acids: CAYQGQGNNEQFF. In DNA, the CDR3 is TGTGCCTACCAGGGACAGGGGAACAATGAGCAGTTCTTC.

The chain is built from TRBV5-4 and TRBJ2-2; D is unresolved. The V and J ends lost 4 bases and 3 bases respectively, with 10 bases between them. Germline CDR1 is SGHNT and CDR2 is YYREEE (reference sequence). The CDR3 is 14 amino acids. CDR3 nucleotide sequence: TGTGCCAGCAGCCTGGAGCTTCACACCGGGGAGCTGTTTTTT. Its translation is CASSLELHTGELFF.

CDR3 in amino acids: CASSLGANTEAFF. The CDR3 nucleotides are TGTGCCAGCAGTCTGGGAGCGAACACTGAAGCTTTCTTT. The chain joins TRBV9 to TRBJ1-1; no reliable D call. V lost 5 bases, J lost 1 base, and 9 bases lay in between. Germline V gives CDR1 SGDLS, CDR2 YYNGEE. The CDR3 runs 13 residues.

Notes on this clone: At one boundary the junction diverges from the germline segment, which might be a read error. The chain combines TRBV19 with TRBJ2-7; 8 bases map to TRBD1. The CDR3 is 14 amino acids. Germline V gene data show CDR1 as LNHDA and CDR2 as SQIVND (reference sequence). CDR3 amino acids: CASNPGGVSHEQYF. The CDR3 DNA sequence: TGTGCCAGTAATCCAGGGGGCGTCTCCCACGAGCAGTACTTC. Supplemented by reference TRBV19 and TRBJ2-7, the full variable domain reads DGGITQSPKYLFRKEGQNVTLSCEQNLNHDAMYWYRQDPGQGLRLIYYSQIVNDFQKGDIAEGYSVSREKKESFPLTVTSAQKNPTAFYLCASNPGGVSHEQYFGPGTRLTVT.

V usage is TRBV6-4 and J usage is TRBJ1-1, with D uncertain. This CDR3 is 14 amino acids long. CDR1 and CDR2 from the germline V gene are MRHNA and SNTAGT. With 10 bases removed from V and 0 bases from J, the gap between germline ends came to 15 bases. CDR3 bases: TGTGCCACCTCCGACGGAGGGATGAACACTGAAGCTTTCTTT. It translates to CATSDGGMNTEAFF.

This clone came up once. The rearrangement uses TRBV6-5 and TRBJ1-2; D remains ambiguous. This CDR3 is 15 amino acids long. Germline CDR1 MNHEY, CDR2 SVGAGI. V was shortened by 6 bases and J by 1 base, with 15 bases between the two germline ends. The CDR3 protein is CASRYYSGYNYGYTF. As DNA, the CDR3 is TGTGCCAGCAGGTATTACAGCGGGTATAACTATGGCTACACCTTC.

This clone was observed a few times. The rearrangement joins TRBV7-2 to TRBJ2-3, with 9 bases matching TRBD2. Germline trimming cut 5 bases from V and 0 bases from J; bases unmatched to any gene: 6. Germline loops: CDR1 SGHTA, CDR2 FQGNSA. This CDR3 region has 16 residues. The CDR3 is CASSPGTSRSTDTQYF. Here the CDR3 DNA reads TGTGCCAGCAGCCCTGGGACTAGCAGAAGCACAGATACGCAGTATTTT. Based on the CDR3 plus reference TRBV7-2 and TRBJ2-3, the full variable domain is GAGVSQSPSNKVTEKGKDVELRCDPISGHTALYWYRQSLGQGLEFLIYFQGNSAPDKSGLPSDRFSAERTGGSVSTLTIQRTQQEDSAVYLCASSPGTSRSTDTQYFGPGTRLTVL.

This CDR3 is CASSQNQDPRSEAFF. CDR3 nucleotide sequence: TGTGCCAGCAGCCAAAACCAGGATCCCCGATCCGAAGCTTTCTTT. V usage is TRBV14 and J usage is TRBJ1-1, with no clear D. CDR1 is SGHDN and CDR2 is FVKESK in the germline V gene. The V end lost 2 bases, the J end lost 8 bases, and 18 bases lay between the germline ends. The length of the CDR3 is 15 residues.